Below, 11 T cell receptor beta chains from the same sample are listed, as sequenced in a study of graft-versus-host responses after intestinal transplantation (dated by TCRdb to the early 2020s). The time point label for this specimen denotes: cells obtained before transplantation from donor or recipient. No antigen is known for these receptors. Libraries were built with the immunoSEQ multiplex PCR assay. Entries here come from immuneACCESS through TCRdb and include only in-frame sequences with V and J called. Some clones fail to appear in such tables; in the studies checked, an unresolved V gene covers under half of the shortfall, and the cause of the remainder is unknown. A total of over 85,000 clones appear in this sample, 85% to 95% of them only once. Approximately 0.2% of the sample lies in the top ten. Sequencing used unstimulated CD4+ T cells sorted from spleen or lymph node cells, obtained before transplant. Every receptor here comes from a human donor who was the organ donor for an intestinal transplant.

This chain uses TRBV13 with TRBJ1-2; perhaps TRBD1 as D (6 bases). V shed 5 bases and J shed 8 bases, with 15 bases lying between them. The CDR3 runs to 13 residues. Germline assignment: CDR1 PRHDT and CDR2 FYEKMQ (reference sequence). CDR3 protein: CASSLGHLRGYTF. For the CDR3, the DNA is TGTGCCAGCAGCCTGGGACATCTGCGAGGCTACACCTTC.

The chain has TRBV6-1 and TRBJ2-7; 7 bases match TRBD1. After removal of 1 base from V and 4 bases from J, the junction contained 10 bases not matched to a gene. The germline V gene has CDR1 MNHNS and CDR2 SASEGT. This CDR3 is 16 amino acids long. The DNA for the CDR3 is TGTGCCAGCAGTGAAGGAGGTGACAGGGTAACGTACGAGCAGTACTTC. Translation gives CASSEGGDRVTYEQYF.

The V and J genes are TRBV19 and TRBJ1-5; 7 nucleotides agree with TRBD1. The V and J ends lost 7 bases and 7 bases, in that order; junction bases with no gene match: 10. CDR1 and CDR2 (germline): LNHDA, SQIVND (reference sequence). The CDR3 contains 14 residues. The CDR3 DNA is TGTGCCAGTATTCGGGGTCAGGGGGGCCAGCCCCAGCATTTT. This codes for CASIRGQGGQPQHF. The variable domain in full, with the rest retrieved from reference TRBV19 and TRBJ1-5, is DGGITQSPKYLFRKEGQNVTLSCEQNLNHDAMYWYRQDPGQGLRLIYYSQIVNDFQKGDIAEGYSVSREKKESFPLTVTSAQKNPTAFYLCASIRGQGGQPQHFGDGTRLSIL.

The genes are TRBV18 and TRBJ2-7; D not resolved. The CDR3 spans 14 residues. Deletions cut 2 bases from V and 2 bases from J, with 10 bases between. CDR1 is KGHSH and CDR2 is LQKENI in the germline V gene. For the CDR3, the DNA is TGTGCCAGCTCACCATATCCGTCGGCCTACGAGCAGTACTTC. Protein product: CASSPYPSAYEQYF.

The chain joins TRBV7-3 to TRBJ1-2; D is unclear. The ends were cut back, 2 bases at V and 1 base at J, with 2 bases in the middle. This CDR3 is 12 amino acids long. The germline CDR1 and CDR2 sequences are SGHTA and FQGTGA. The CDR3 DNA follows: TGTGCCAGCAGCTTACATAACTATGGCTACACCTTC. It is translated as CASSLHNYGYTF.

The chain combines TRBV7-6 with TRBJ1-1; a possible D gene is TRBD1 (6 bases). From germline, CDR1 is SGHVS and CDR2 FNYEAQ. The CDR3 runs 13 residues. Trimming shortened V by 5 bases and J by 4 bases, and 11 bases separated the two germline ends. CDR3 sequence: CASSPRGGTEAFF. CDR3 bases: TGTGCCAGCAGCCCCCGAGGGGGCACTGAAGCTTTCTTT.

The CDR3 region has the DNA TGTGCCAGCAGCGTATCCGCGATTTTCAATCAGCCCCAGCATTTT. Amino acids: CASSVSAIFNQPQHF. The chain couples TRBV9 to TRBJ1-5; D is unresolved. There are 15 residues in the CDR3. Deletions cut 1 base from V and 3 bases from J, with 11 bases between. In germline, CDR1 is SGDLS, CDR2 YYNGEE.

V and J are TRBV6-5 and TRBJ1-2, with 11 bases aligning to TRBD1. Germline CDR1 and CDR2: MNHEY and SVGAGI. CDR3 length: 15 amino acids. The V gene end was trimmed by 6 bases and the J gene end by 3 bases; junction bases not matched to a gene: 6. The CDR3 DNA reads as TGTGCCAGCAGGGGGACAGGGGGAAAGGACTATGGCTACACCTTC. Protein product: CASRGTGGKDYGYTF.

The chain couples TRBV2 to TRBJ1-5; D is perhaps TRBD1 (6 bases). Trimming left V 6 bases short and J 7 bases short, with 16 bases between. This CDR3 has 14 residues. The V gene's germline CDR1 is SNHLY and CDR2 FYNNEI. The CDR3 is CASSLQGLGQPQHF. The CDR3 DNA is TGTGCCAGCAGCCTACAGGGCCTGGGGCAGCCCCAGCATTTT.

The chain combines TRBV5-6 with TRBJ2-7, with D perhaps matching TRBD1 (8 bases). The CDR3 runs 14 residues. Between the trimmed V and J ends, which lost 2 bases and 6 bases, there was a span of 15 bases. Germline V CDR1 and CDR2: SGHDT, YYEEEE. CDR3: CASSFTGGGREQYF. CDR3 nucleotides: TGTGCCAGCAGCTTCACAGGGGGGGGCCGCGAGCAGTACTTC.

The gene calls are TRBV28 and TRBJ1-2, with D possibly TRBD1 on 6 matching bases. CDR3 size: 15 residues. Per germline, CDR1 MDHEN and CDR2 SYDVKM. Trimming removed 6 bases at V and 4 bases at J, with 18 bases between. The CDR3 region has the DNA TGTGCCAGCAGAACACCGGGACAATCAAGCTATGGCTACACCTTC. This sequence encodes CASRTPGQSSYGYTF.